Reported below is one TCR beta chain. What it binds is not known. The sample originates from a study of monozygotic twins with inflammatory bowel disease. The study's findings and limits: The data did not back a single strong IBD-associated clonotype or signal. T cell subtypes that differed could not be told apart. Healthy co-twins showed greater TCRbeta diversity (inverse Simpson) than IBD patients.

Germline CDR1 and CDR2: DFQATT and SNEGSKA (reference sequence). The CDR3 has 15 amino acids. Nested amplification of TCRalpha and TCRbeta cDNA involved two PCRs of approximately 16 and 10 cycles. Each CDR3 protein gets one entry in TCRdb, which reprocessed the 5' RACE reads and gives no DNA. The listing contains some 200,000 distinct CDR3 sequences. The sample consisted of blood. The rearrangement uses TRBV20-1 and TRBJ2-2; TCRdb's D call, TRBD2, is unchecked because there is no DNA. The receptor's source is a human donor with ulcerative colitis or Crohn's disease, or a healthy co-twin of an affected twin (not recorded which). The CDR3 is CSASSGPSGVPELFF.